Following are 30 T cell receptor beta chains from one sample sequenced in a study of early T cells in non-severe SARS-CoV-2 infection. TCRdb independently ran MiXCR on the 5' RACE reads; one entry per CDR3 protein. The sample carries about 64,000 distinct CDR3 sequences, more than 15% recorded once. The source was whole blood, collected at baseline. These receptors all come from an adult who was a healthcare worker with PCR-confirmed SARS-CoV-2 infection or an uninfected control (not recorded which).

A few counts support this clonotype. This chain links TRBV20-1 with TRBJ2-3; D gene unclear. Germline V gene data show CDR1 as DFQATT and CDR2 as SNEGSKA (reference sequence). This CDR3 contains 14 residues. Trimming pared 2 bases from V and 0 bases from J, leaving 9 bases between. The CDR3 DNA sequence: TGCAGTGCTAGAAGGCGGCCAAGCACAGATACGCAGTATTTT. Its protein is CSARRRPSTDTQYF.

The chain joins TRBV18 to TRBJ2-7, with D perhaps matching TRBD2 (6 bases). V shed 6 bases and J shed 2 bases, with 14 bases lying between them. The CDR3 spans 14 residues. Germline assignment: CDR1 KGHSH and CDR2 LQKENI. The DNA of the CDR3 is TGTGCCAGCTCCTCCGGGAGCCCACCCTACGAGCAGTACTTC. Residues: CASSSGSPPYEQYF.

This chain links TRBV6-5 with TRBJ2-1; no firm D call. There are 12 residues in the CDR3. Trimming cost V 5 bases and J 3 bases, with 5 bases left between them. Germline values: CDR1 MNHEY, CDR2 SVGAGI. The CDR3 DNA reads as TGTGCCAGCAGTGGGCTCTACAATGAGCAGTTCTTC. Translation: CASSGLYNEQFF.

This clonotype was picked up a small number of times. The chain's CDR3 is CASRPRTGPYEQYF. The CDR3 DNA reads as TGCGCCAGCAGACCCCGGACAGGGCCCTACGAGCAGTACTTC. This chain connects TRBV5-1 to TRBJ2-7, with 8 bases identical to TRBD1. The CDR3 runs 14 residues. Germline V gene data show CDR1 as SGHRS and CDR2 as YFSETQ. V lost 5 bases and J lost 2; bases outside the gene matches: 6.

The rearrangement joins TRBV7-2 to TRBJ2-7; D possibly corresponds to TRBD1 (5 bases). The CDR3 totals 14 residues. Between the trimmed V and J ends, which lost 1 base and 0 bases, there was a span of 7 bases. Germline V gives CDR1 SGHTA, CDR2 FQGNSA. The CDR3 region has the DNA TGTGCCAGCAGCTTAGGGGGCACCTCCTACGAGCAGTACTTC. Its translation is CASSLGGTSYEQYF.

This clonotype has a handful of counts. The V gene is TRBV9, the J gene TRBJ2-7; the match to TRBD1 covers 9 bases. V trimming: 4 bases; J trimming: 5 bases; junction bases outside the gene matches: 13. Germline CDR1 reads SGDLS; CDR2 reads YYNGEE. CDR3 size: 16 residues. CDR3 in amino acids: CASSINPGTGHNEQYF. The DNA of the CDR3 is TGTGCCAGCAGCATCAACCCCGGGACAGGGCACAACGAGCAGTACTTC.

The chain links TRBV5-1 to TRBJ2-1; 11 nucleotides agree with TRBD2. The length of the CDR3 is 15 residues. Trimming cost V 4 bases and J 12 bases; bases outside gene matches: 12. The germline gives CDR1 SGHRS, CDR2 YFSETQ. The CDR3 region has the DNA TGCGCCAGCAGCCTGACTAGCGGGGCCCCCCGTTGGCAGTTCTTC. This encodes CASSLTSGAPRWQFF.

V usage is TRBV18 and J usage is TRBJ2-5; 9 positions match TRBD2. The germline CDR1 and CDR2 sequences are KGHSH and LQKENI. This CDR3 has 14 amino acids. V shed 3 bases and J 3 bases; nucleotides not matched to a gene: 2. CDR3 protein: CASSPVAGEETQYF. The CDR3 region has the DNA TGTGCCAGCTCACCGGTAGCGGGGGAAGAGACCCAGTACTTC.

There are a few counts of this clonotype. This CDR3 is CASDPSARRARETQYF. In nucleotides, the CDR3 is TGTGCCAGCGACCCCTCTGCCAGGAGGGCACGGGAGACCCAGTACTTC. The chain joins TRBV7-8 to TRBJ2-5, with D maybe TRBD2 (6 bases). The germline gives CDR1 SGHVS, CDR2 FQNEAQ. CDR3 length equals 16 residues. V dropped 8 bases and J dropped 5 bases, with 24 bases sitting between them.

This clonotype was picked up many times. The V and J genes are TRBV7-9 and TRBJ2-7, with D unclear. The CDR3 consists of 14 residues. Germline V gives CDR1 SEHNR, CDR2 FQNEAQ (reference sequence). V was pared by 2 bases and J by 7 bases, with 15 bases between. Here the CDR3 reads CASSLFPGFGEQYF. CDR3 in DNA: TGTGCCAGCAGCTTATTTCCCGGATTTGGTGAGCAGTACTTC.

This clonotype showed up just a few times. This chain uses TRBV5-1 with TRBJ1-5; D unresolved. The CDR3 contains 13 residues. The ends were cut back, 0 bases at V and 3 bases at J, with 4 bases in the middle. From germline, CDR1 is SGHRS and CDR2 YFSETQ. The CDR3 DNA reads as TGCGCCAGCAGCTTGGCCCTCAATCAGCCCCAGCATTTT. This gives the protein CASSLALNQPQHF.

The V gene is TRBV6-1, the J gene TRBJ1-6; 7 bases line up with TRBD1. V lost 11 bases to trimming and J lost 11 bases; unmatched junction nucleotides: 15. Germline values: CDR1 MNHNS, CDR2 SASEGT. CDR3 length: 14 amino acids. CDR3 sequence (DNA): TGTGCCGCGAGGGAGGGGGCGCATATACCACCCCTCCACTTT. Amino acid sequence: CAAREGAHIPPLHF.

This chain links TRBV11-2 with TRBJ1-2; 8 nucleotides align to TRBD1. V gave up 1 base and J gave up 1 base; unmatched junction bases: 5. CDR3 length: 16 amino acids. Germline CDR1 is SGHAT and CDR2 is FQNNGV. The CDR3 loop is CASSLGPDRVNYGYTF. The CDR3 DNA follows: TGTGCCAGCAGCTTAGGCCCGGACAGGGTTAACTATGGCTACACCTTC.

This clonotype was recorded at least ten times. The chain has TRBV29-1 and TRBJ2-1; no firm D call. Per germline, CDR1 SQVTM and CDR2 ANQGSEA. With 4 bases removed from V and 4 bases from J, the gap between germline ends came to 8 bases. The CDR3 has 12 amino acids. The CDR3, as DNA: TGCAGCGTTGGCGGCAGATACAATGAGCAGTTCTTC. Amino acid sequence: CSVGGRYNEQFF.

In its sample, this clonotype was seen a few times. The chain recombines TRBV11-2 with TRBJ2-2, with 8 bases matching TRBD2. The V and J ends lost 4 bases and 5 bases, in that order; junction bases with no gene match: 3. The CDR3 sequence is 14 residues long. The V gene's germline CDR1 is SGHAT and CDR2 FQNNGV. The chain's CDR3 is CASSSERGTGELFF. DNA of the CDR3: TGTGCCAGCAGCTCAGAGCGGGGGACCGGGGAGCTGTTTTTT.

This clonotype has a count of ten or more. This chain links TRBV10-3 with TRBJ1-6; 7 bases fit TRBD1. The germline gives CDR1 ENHRY, CDR2 SYGVKD. The CDR3 length is 16 residues. After removal of 6 bases from V and 0 bases from J, the junction contained 5 bases not matched to a gene. The CDR3 loop is CAIRAQGSSYNSPLHF. In DNA form, the CDR3 reads TGTGCCATCAGGGCACAGGGGAGCTCCTATAATTCACCCCTCCACTTT.

The chain joins TRBV2 to TRBJ2-1; D uncertain. The CDR3 loop spans 15 amino acids. Per germline, CDR1 SNHLY and CDR2 FYNNEI. Deletions cut 4 bases from V and 1 base from J, with 11 bases between. The CDR3 coding sequence is TGTGCCAGCAGTGGCGGTAGGGCATCCTACAATGAGCAGTTCTTC. Translating it yields CASSGGRASYNEQFF.

V usage is TRBV29-1 and J usage is TRBJ2-7, with a tentative D call TRBD2 (5 bases). V was cut by 4 bases and J by 2 bases, with 15 bases left in between. Germline lookup yields CDR1 SQVTM and CDR2 ANQGSEA. This CDR3 comprises 14 residues. CDR3 protein: CSVVWADGTYEQYF. DNA for the CDR3: TGCAGCGTTGTTTGGGCGGACGGGACCTACGAGCAGTACTTC.

This clonotype was seen only once. The chain is built from TRBV5-4 and TRBJ2-3; no clear D gene. Between the trimmed V and J ends, which lost 1 base and 2 bases, there was a span of 5 bases. Looked up from germline, CDR1 is SGHNT and CDR2 is YYREEE (reference sequence). The CDR3 loop spans 13 amino acids. This chain's CDR3 is CASSLSPTDTQYF. CDR3 bases: TGTGCCAGCAGCTTGTCTCCCACAGATACGCAGTATTTT.

This clonotype was recorded a few times. The rearrangement joins TRBV7-8 to TRBJ2-7, with TRBD1 identical over 8 bases. The CDR3 totals 15 residues. Per germline, CDR1 SGHVS and CDR2 FQNEAQ. V trimming: 2 bases; J trimming: 6 bases; junction bases outside the gene matches: 9. The CDR3 here is CASSLLDRASVEQYF. The CDR3 DNA reads as TGTGCCAGCAGCTTACTGGACAGGGCGTCCGTCGAGCAGTACTTC.

This clonotype was counted at least ten times. The J gene is TRBJ2-7, the V gene TRBV28, with D possibly matching TRBD1 (6 bases). Trimming shortened V by 11 bases and J by 3 bases, and 20 bases separated the two germline ends. The germline CDR1 and CDR2 sequences are MDHEN and SYDVKM. The CDR3 covers 14 residues. CDR3 sequence: CASGDVSDRYEQYF. The CDR3 nucleotides are TGTGCCTCAGGGGACGTAAGCGACCGCTACGAGCAGTACTTC.

This chain links TRBV28 with TRBJ2-1, with unresolved D. This CDR3 spans 13 amino acids. Trimming took off 10 bases at V and 2 bases at J, with 12 bases between the two ends. The germline CDR1 and CDR2 sequences are MDHEN and SYDVKM. The CDR3 is CATQVLTYNEQFF. Written as DNA, the CDR3 is TGTGCCACCCAGGTACTAACCTACAATGAGCAGTTCTTC.

The J gene is TRBJ2-1, the V gene TRBV5-1, with 7 bases that match TRBD2. Germline V CDR1 and CDR2: SGHRS, YFSETQ. The CDR3 contains 15 residues. Losses at the gene ends were 0 bases for V and 5 bases for J; bases not matched to a gene: 5. CDR3 residues: CASSLAGLENNEQFF. The CDR3 nucleotides are TGCGCCAGCAGCTTGGCCGGACTAGAAAACAATGAGCAGTTCTTC.

This chain joins TRBV13 and TRBJ2-6; D might be TRBD1 (6 bases). The CDR3 runs 16 residues. The ends were cut back, 7 bases at V and 2 bases at J, with 15 bases in the middle. The V gene's germline CDR1 is PRHDT and CDR2 FYEKMQ (reference sequence). CDR3 DNA: TGTGCCAGCACCATTTCCCCAGGGGCTGGGGCCAACGTCCTGACTTTC. Its translation is CASTISPGAGANVLTF.

The chain links TRBV4-2 to TRBJ1-1; 7 bases map to TRBD1. The CDR3 covers 13 residues. From germline, CDR1 is LGHNA and CDR2 YNFKEQ. Trimming removed 0 bases from V and 8 bases from J; junction bases left unmatched: 3. This CDR3 reads CASSQDRDREAFF. The CDR3 region has the DNA TGTGCCAGCAGCCAAGACCGGGACAGAGAAGCTTTCTTT.

This clonotype was recorded many times. The chain carries TRBV20-1 and TRBJ2-3, with 8 bases matching TRBD1. CDR1 and CDR2 from the germline V gene are DFQATT and SNEGSKA (reference sequence). The CDR3 loop spans 13 amino acids. Trimming cost V 4 bases and J 6 bases; bases outside gene matches: 6. CDR3 nucleotides: TGCAGTGCTACTACAGGGGGATGGGATACGCAGTATTTT. Translating gives CSATTGGWDTQYF.

Ten or more counts support this clonotype. The V call is TRBV30, the J call TRBJ1-1; no firm D call. CDR1 and CDR2 (germline): GTSNPN, SVGIG (reference sequence). The CDR3 totals 15 residues. Trimming left V 0 bases short and J 0 bases short, with 11 bases between. The CDR3 spells CAWSVRVGMNTEAFF. CDR3 DNA: TGTGCCTGGAGTGTACGTGTAGGGATGAACACTGAAGCTTTCTTT.

The chain combines TRBV7-9 with TRBJ2-5; D call uncertain. V was cut by 5 bases and J by 6 bases, with 7 bases left in between. CDR3 length equals 11 residues. From germline, CDR1 is SEHNR and CDR2 FQNEAQ (reference sequence). This CDR3 is CASSDGQTQYF. As DNA, the CDR3 is TGTGCCAGCAGCGACGGACAGACCCAGTACTTC.

The table lists this clonotype with a few counts. The J gene is TRBJ2-2, the V gene TRBV5-4; D unresolved. This CDR3 contains 13 residues. With 4 bases removed from V and 4 bases from J, the gap between germline ends came to 8 bases. Germline-derived CDR1 and CDR2 are SGHNT and YYREEE (reference sequence). CDR3 sequence: CASSPEFTGELFF. CDR3 bases: TGTGCCAGCAGCCCAGAGTTCACCGGGGAGCTGTTTTTT.

The chain couples TRBV2 to TRBJ2-1; the D is unclear. The germline CDR1 and CDR2 sequences are SNHLY and FYNNEI. This CDR3 comprises 13 residues. V lost 5 bases and J lost 4, with 9 bases in between. The CDR3 loop is CASSTELYNEQFF. In DNA form, the CDR3 reads TGTGCCAGCAGTACCGAACTTTACAATGAGCAGTTCTTC.